The rows below give T cell receptor beta chains drawn from one sample of a study of cytomegalovirus exposure and HLA in healthy donors. Repertoires were generated with immunoSEQ multiplex PCR, while TCRdb's copy carries only in-frame clones and drops some. The sample includes about 57,000 clones, roughly 93% of them seen just once. The sequenced sample was PBMCs. These receptors originate from a woman aged 18-30 years in good health and CMV-seronegative. Both conserved end residues are part of each CDR3. D genes are given only for firm matches. Size values are once, few and many counts, or a class for expanded clones, and some rows have none.

TRBD1	TRBV5-1	NA	TRBJ1-1	TGCGCCAGCAGCTCCCTAGGGACAGCTAACACTGAAGCTTTCTTT	CASSSLGTANTEAFF
TRBD2	TRBV5-1	NA	TRBJ2-3	TGCGCCAGCAGCCCTACTAGCGGGGGACCAGATACGCAGTATTTT	CASSPTSGGPDTQYF
TRBD1	TRBV5-1	once	TRBJ2-1	TGCGCCAGCAGCATACAGGGGAACAATGAGCAGTTCTTC	CASSIQGNNEQFF
TRBD1	TRBV7-9	NA	TRBJ2-1	TGTGCCAGCAGCTCCGGACAGGGGGCCGACAATGAGCAGTTCTTC	CASSSGQGADNEQFF
NA	TRBV5-1	NA	TRBJ1-5	TGCGCCAGCAGCTTTGCGGTCGTGCGGAGCAATCAGCCCCAGCATTTT	CASSFAVVRSNQPQHF
NA	TRBV2	NA	TRBJ2-1	TGTGCCACCGAAGAGATTGAGCCCAACAATGAGCAGTTCTTC	CATEEIEPNNEQFF
NA	TRBV2	NA	TRBJ1-5	TGTGCCAGCAGTGCTGGTGCAGGGGACAATCAGCCCCAGCATTTT	CASSAGAGDNQPQHF
TRBD1	TRBV7-2	NA	TRBJ1-1	TGTGCCAGCAGCGCGACAGGGGACACTGAAGCTTTCTTT	CASSATGDTEAFF
NA	TRBV10-3	NA	TRBJ2-7	TGTGCCATCAGTGATACGGGGGTCAGATCCTCCCACGAGCAGTACTTC	CAISDTGVRSSHEQYF
TRBD2	TRBV19	once	TRBJ2-3	TGTGCCAGTAGTATTTTGACTAGCGGCACAGATACGCAGTATTTT	CASSILTSGTDTQYF
TRBD1	TRBV7-9	NA	TRBJ2-1	TGTGCCAGCAGCGCAAGACAGGGGGCGGTAAATGAGCAGTTCTTC	CASSARQGAVNEQFF
TRBD1	TRBV5-1	NA	TRBJ1-1	TGCGCCAGCGGTCCCGGACAGGGTAACACTGAAGCTTTCTTT	CASGPGQGNTEAFF
TRBD2	TRBV9	NA	TRBJ2-1	TGTGCCAGCAGCCAAACTAGCGGGGAGCAGTTCTTC	CASSQTSGEQFF
TRBD1	TRBV2	once	TRBJ1-1	TGTGCCAGCAGTGCCGGGACAGCCAATAGGGGGAACACTGAAGCTTTCTTT	CASSAGTANRGNTEAFF
TRBD1	TRBV9	NA	TRBJ2-7	TGTGCCAGCAGCGTGACGTCTGGACAGGGGGTCTACGAGCAGTACTTC	CASSVTSGQGVYEQYF
TRBD2	TRBV9	NA	TRBJ2-3	TGTGCCAGCAGCGGGGAGGGACTTCTAAGAACAGATACGCAGTATTTT	CASSGEGLLRTDTQYF
NA	TRBV29-1	NA	TRBJ1-2	TGCAGCGTTGAAGATAGATTTAGATTCGGCTACACCTTC	CSVEDRFRFGYTF
TRBD1	TRBV6-4	NA	TRBJ2-2	TGTGCCAGCAGTGAGACAGGGGGCACCGGGGAGCTGTTTTTT	CASSETGGTGELFF
NA	TRBV7-2	NA	TRBJ1-1	TGTGCCAGCACTGGGGGGTTCGTTGAAGCTTTCTTT	CASTGGFVEAFF
TRBD2	TRBV9	NA	TRBJ2-1	TGTGCCAGCAGCGCTCCTAGCGGGAGCTCCTACAATGAGCAGTTCTTC	CASSAPSGSSYNEQFF
NA	TRBV28	once	TRBJ2-2	TGTGCCAGCAGTTCACCGGGACTTAACACCGGGGAGCTGTTTTTT	CASSSPGLNTGELFF
NA	TRBV5-6	NA	TRBJ2-5	TGTGCCAGCAGCTTGGAGGTTGGTGGGCCCAGCATCCAAGAGACCCAGTACTTC	CASSLEVGGPSIQETQYF
TRBD1	TRBV2	NA	TRBJ2-5	TGTGCCAGCCCCTCTGGACAGGCAATTCAAGAGACCCAGTACTTC	CASPSGQAIQETQYF
TRBD1	TRBV5-6	NA	TRBJ1-2	TGTGCCAGCAAGGACAGGGGTTTATACTATGGCTACACCTTC	CASKDRGLYYGYTF
TRBD1	TRBV6-1	NA	TRBJ1-6	TGTGCCACTGCTACCGAGGGACAGTATAATTCACCCCTCCACTTT	CATATEGQYNSPLHF
NA	TRBV5-1	NA	TRBJ2-2	TGCGCCAGCAGCTTGTCGGGGAGCAACACCGGGGAGCTGTTTTTT	CASSLSGSNTGELFF
NA	TRBV7-2	NA	TRBJ2-4	TGTGCCAGCAGCTTTTCCAGGGGTGACATTCAGTACTTC	CASSFSRGDIQYF